This T cell receptor beta chain is from a study of T cell repertoires in cytomegalovirus infection. General study findings and limits: What dominated the ex vivo response were HLA-C-restricted CMV-specific TCR beta clonotypes. Carriers of CMV and the relevant HLA type were discriminated by public TCR beta frequency.

Comments on this clonotype: Antigen specificity is unknown.

TCRdb passed the reads through MiXCR, listing each CDR3 protein once. Among roughly 500,000 distinct CDR3 sequences listed, roughly 34% were seen once. V was trimmed by 5 bases and J by 8 bases, leaving 28 bases between them. The germline V gene has CDR1 SEHNR and CDR2 FQNEAQ (reference sequence). This CDR3 comprises 18 residues. The receptor's source is a human donor in good health (CMV status not recorded). Some clones in this sample may be carry-over from other donors' samples. The sample consisted of cultured PBMCs, taken from culture after CMV antigen stimulation. The chain employs TRBV7-9 and TRBJ2-1; D is possibly TRBD2 (6 bases). The CDR3 region is CASSLETILASRRDEQFF. CDR3 DNA: TGTGCCAGCAGCCTGGAGACCATACTAGCTTCCCGTCGGGATGAGCAGTTCTTC.